This entry lists 2 T cell receptor beta chains sequenced from one sample in a study of T cells in Graves' hyperthyroidism and ophthalmopathy. RNA transcripts served as the template for amplifying TCR beta CDR3 regions. HTBI primers drove first-round RT-PCR of the TCR CDR3. TCRdb called the multiplex PCR reads again in MiXCR, with one record for every CDR3 protein. The repertoire consists of 250,000 to 300,000 distinct CDR3 sequences, with about 15% occurring once and the leading ten covering around 57%. The sample was blood. Source of these receptors: an older woman with Graves' ophthalmopathy.

This clonotype was seen a few times. A much larger clone differs from this one at a single base, so this may be a read error. The V and J genes are TRBV27 and TRBJ2-7; 11 positions match TRBD2. Germline CDR1 MNHEY, CDR2 SMNVEV (reference sequence). The CDR3 runs to 15 residues. This CDR3 is CVSKATSGRLGEQYF. Here the CDR3 DNA reads TGTGTCAGCAAGGCAACTAGCGGGAGACTTGGCGAGCAGTACTTC.

The CDR3 sequence: CASSRGLDEQYF. CDR3 nucleotide sequence: TGTGCCAGCAGTCGGGGGCTTGACGAGCAGTACTTC. The V gene is TRBV27, the J gene TRBJ2-7; D may be TRBD1 or TRBD2 (6 bases each). Germline assignment: CDR1 MNHEY and CDR2 SMNVEV (reference sequence). Trimming left V 5 bases short and J 5 bases short, with 10 bases between. This CDR3 is 12 amino acids long.